These 7 T cell receptor beta chains were all obtained from the same sample, sequenced in a study of technical replicates of blood from several donors (dated by TCRdb to 2017 to 2019). Library preparation employed the immunoSEQ multiplex PCR assay. The source is immuneACCESS, and TCRdb retained only in-frame sequences with V and J called. Part of the clones is not carried over; for the studies checked, unresolved V genes explain less than half of this, and the remainder is unexplained. For this sample the table gives almost 70,000 clones, of which approximately 88% were detected only once. Around 4.6% of the sample is taken by the ten largest. Sequenced: PBMCs. These receptors were obtained from a human donor in good health. Some clones in this sample may be carry-over from other donors' samples.

The chain has TRBV5-1 and TRBJ2-5; 8 nucleotides align to TRBD2. Germline values: CDR1 SGHRS, CDR2 YFSETQ. The CDR3 runs 17 residues. The V and J ends lost 0 bases and 5 bases, in that order; junction bases with no gene match: 12. CDR3 sequence reads: CASSLEVGSGDGETQYF. CDR3 coding DNA: TGCGCCAGCAGCTTGGAAGTCGGTAGCGGGGACGGGGAGACCCAGTACTTC.

The CDR3 spells CAISGTGTGYTF. In DNA form, the CDR3 reads TGTGCCATCAGTGGGACAGGGACTGGCTACACCTTC. This chain connects TRBV10-3 to TRBJ1-2; the match to TRBD1 covers 8 bases. Germline V CDR1 and CDR2: ENHRY, SYGVKD. CDR3 size: 12 residues. V trimming: 4 bases; J trimming: 7 bases; junction bases outside the gene matches: 2.

The chain recombines TRBV18 with TRBJ2-3; TRBD1 agrees at 8 bases. Germline V gene data show CDR1 as KGHSH and CDR2 as LQKENI. The CDR3 sequence is 12 residues long. J gave up 10 bases and V 3 bases, and 3 bases lay outside the gene matches. The CDR3 protein is CASSPGQEAQYF. The DNA of the CDR3 is TGTGCCAGCTCACCGGGACAGGAGGCGCAGTATTTT.

This clone appeared a few times. V gene TRBV6-1 combines with J gene TRBJ1-2; TRBD1 is a possible D gene (5 bases). The CDR3 totals 16 residues. Germline lookup yields CDR1 MNHNS and CDR2 SASEGT. Trimming removed 4 bases from V and 3 bases from J, with 18 bases in between. The CDR3 region is CASSGRQSPGYYGYTF. The CDR3 bases are TGTGCCAGCAGTGGACGACAGAGCCCCGGGTACTATGGCTACACCTTC.

The gene calls are TRBV29-1 and TRBJ2-5, with TRBD1 matching over 7 bases. The DNA end lines up better with TRBJ2-7; the J call may be wrong. This CDR3 is 15 amino acids long. The germline V gene encodes CDR1 SQVTM and CDR2 ANQGSEA. CDR3 protein: CSAAQNRGVIYEQYF. CDR3 coding DNA: TGCAGCGCAGCACAAAACAGGGGAGTTATCTACGAGCAGTACTTC.

The chain recombines TRBV7-2 with TRBJ2-3, with D maybe TRBD1 (6 bases). The CDR3 loop spans 16 amino acids. Deletions cut 1 base from V and 0 bases from J, with 11 bases between. CDR1 is SGHTA, CDR2 FQGNSA, per germline. The CDR3 DNA sequence: TGTGCCAGCAGCTTAGGGGCAGGGGCAAGCACAGATACGCAGTATTTT. Translation gives CASSLGAGASTDTQYF.

The chain carries TRBV4-1 and TRBJ2-3; 7 bases line up with TRBD2. CDR1 and CDR2 (germline): MGHRA, YSYEKL. The V and J ends lost 4 bases and 4 bases, in that order; junction bases with no gene match: 5. The CDR3 runs 14 residues. This CDR3 is CASSPGLVPDTQYF. The CDR3, as DNA: TGCGCCAGCAGCCCCGGACTAGTTCCAGATACGCAGTATTTT.